Shown below are 18 T cell receptor beta chains from a single sample sequenced in a study of T cell responses to AZD1222 COVID-19 vaccine. Assay used: immunoSEQ multiplex PCR; TCRdb lists only in-frame clones, some missing. The sample lists 100,000 to 150,000 clones; 88% were seen once. Sequenced material: peripheral blood, taken on day 0 of AZD1222 vaccination. All receptors derive from an adult in good health.

V usage is TRBV27 and J usage is TRBJ2-7; tentative D call: TRBD2 (6 bases). The germline V gene has CDR1 MNHEY and CDR2 SMNVEV (reference sequence). Trimming removed 10 bases at V and 2 bases at J, with 18 bases between. The CDR3 length is 14 residues. CDR3 sequence reads: CATSPGLLPYEQYF. The CDR3 DNA is TGTGCCACCTCCCCGGGACTCTTACCCTACGAGCAGTACTTC.

Only one count was recorded for this clone. This rearrangement joins TRBV29-1 to TRBJ2-7; 10 bases are shared with TRBD2. The trim removed 4 bases at V and 0 bases at J, leaving 6 bases unmatched. This CDR3 is 15 amino acids long. Germline CDR1 reads SQVTM; CDR2 reads ANQGSEA. The CDR3 DNA reads as TGCAGCGTTGTGCGGACTAGCGGATCCTCCTACGAGCAGTACTTC. It encodes CSVVRTSGSSYEQYF.

This clone was seen only once. V is TRBV15 and J is TRBJ1-1; D unresolved. The CDR3 is 13 amino acids. Trimming cost V 0 bases and J 7 bases, with 9 bases left between them. The germline CDR1 and CDR2 sequences are LNHNV and YYDKDF (reference sequence). The CDR3 spells CATSRDHEGEAFF. Written as DNA, the CDR3 is TGTGCCACCAGCAGAGATCATGAAGGTGAAGCTTTCTTT.

This chain connects TRBV14 to TRBJ2-1; no clear D. The CDR3 contains 16 residues. Germline V gene data show CDR1 as SGHDN and CDR2 as FVKESK. Trimming removed 3 bases from V and 1 base from J, with 13 bases in between. The CDR3 sequence: CASSQPLAGSYNEQFF. CDR3 nucleotides: TGTGCCAGCAGCCAGCCCCTCGCCGGTTCCTACAATGAGCAGTTCTTC.

Worth noting for this clone: This sample includes further DNA sequences coding for the same CDR3. This chain uses TRBV5-6 with TRBJ1-1; unclear D gene. There are 11 residues in the CDR3. Trimming took off 7 bases at V and 5 bases at J, with 9 bases between the two ends. Germline CDR1 reads SGHDT; CDR2 reads YYEEEE. The CDR3 DNA sequence: TGTGCCAGCCAACTGGGGACTGAAGCTTTCTTT. Protein sequence: CASQLGTEAFF.

The chain has TRBV7-3 and TRBJ2-3, with a tentative D call TRBD1 (5 bases). Germline CDR1 is SGHTA and CDR2 is FQGTGA. The CDR3 totals 15 residues. V lost 2 bases to trimming and J lost 4 bases, with 13 bases between them. In nucleotides, the CDR3 is TGTGCCAGCAGCTTAGCGCCAGGGTGGTCAGATACGCAGTATTTT. This translates into CASSLAPGWSDTQYF.

The genes are TRBV7-2 and TRBJ2-3, with 11 bases matching TRBD2. The CDR3 totals 17 residues. J was trimmed by 3 bases and V by 4 bases; bases with no gene match: 9. The germline CDR1 and CDR2 sequences are SGHTA and FQGNSA. The CDR3 sequence: CASSYRALAGGTDTQYF. The CDR3 bases are TGTGCCAGCAGCTACAGGGCGCTAGCGGGGGGTACAGATACGCAGTATTTT. The full variable domain, rest sourced from reference TRBV7-2 and TRBJ2-3, is GAGVSQSPSNKVTEKGKDVELRCDPISGHTALYWYRQSLGQGLEFLIYFQGNSAPDKSGLPSDRFSAERTGGSVSTLTIQRTQQEDSAVYLCASSYRALAGGTDTQYFGPGTRLTVL.

The chain combines TRBV7-9 with TRBJ1-4; D remains ambiguous. Trimming took 6 bases from V and 2 from J, leaving 10 bases between them. This CDR3 region has 14 residues. The germline V gene encodes CDR1 SEHNR and CDR2 FQNEAQ (reference sequence). CDR3 nucleotides: TGTGCCAGCAGGCCTCTCGGGACTAATGAAAAACTGTTTTTT. Its translation: CASRPLGTNEKLFF.

The CDR3 DNA is TGTGCCAGCAGCTTAGAAATTGGGACCTACGAGCAGTACTTC. Translated: CASSLEIGTYEQYF. The chain joins TRBV7-2 to TRBJ2-7; the D is unclear. This CDR3 spans 14 amino acids. Germline values: CDR1 SGHTA, CDR2 FQGNSA. Deletions cut 1 base from V and 2 bases from J, with 9 bases between.

CDR3 nucleotides: TGTGCCAGCAGGGTGACAGGCCCCACCGGGGAGCTGTTTTTT. Residues: CASRVTGPTGELFF. The V call is TRBV6-5, the J call TRBJ2-2; perhaps TRBD1 as D (6 bases). Germline V gene lookup returns CDR1 MNHEY and CDR2 SVGAGI. V was cut by 6 bases and J by 4 bases, with 12 bases left in between. The CDR3 covers 14 residues.

This clone was counted a few times. This CDR3 reads CASSPPLPSAFF. The CDR3 coding sequence is TGTGCCAGCAGCCCTCCCCTACCCTCGGCTTTCTTT. The gene calls are TRBV12-3 or TRBV12-4 and TRBJ1-1; D is unresolved. The CDR3 sequence is 12 residues long. V lost 6 bases, J lost 11 bases, and 16 bases lay in between.

This clone was observed a handful of times. The rearrangement links TRBV27 to TRBJ1-6; no reliable D call. CDR1 and CDR2 (germline): MNHEY, SMNVEV (reference sequence). The CDR3 totals 13 residues. The V gene lost 2 bases and the J gene lost 6 bases, with 5 bases spanning the gap. In DNA form, the CDR3 reads TGTGCCAGCAGTTTAAGGTTTAATTCACCCCTCCACTTT. The encoded protein is CASSLRFNSPLHF.

This sequence joins TRBV27 and TRBJ2-7, with a possible D match to TRBD2 (7 bases). V was clipped by 5 bases and J by 7 bases, with 18 bases between them. This CDR3 is 14 amino acids long. Germline loops: CDR1 MNHEY, CDR2 SMNVEV (reference sequence). CDR3: CASSDREGGDEQYF. As DNA, the CDR3 is TGTGCCAGCAGTGATCGAGAGGGGGGGGATGAGCAGTACTTC.

The CDR3 DNA reads TGCAGCCCGTTATTCGACACTGAAGCTTTCTTT. Its translation: CSPLFDTEAFF. This sequence joins TRBV20-1 and TRBJ1-1, with D hard to call. CDR3 length equals 11 residues. Germline loops: CDR1 DFQATT, CDR2 SNEGSKA (reference sequence).

This clone was counted once. This rearrangement joins TRBV19 to TRBJ1-2, with no clear D. This CDR3 region has 17 residues. V was clipped by 4 bases and J by 0 bases, with 18 bases between them. CDR1 and CDR2 from the germline V gene are LNHDA and SQIVND (reference sequence). This chain's CDR3 is CASSTHRQGRSNYGYTF. The CDR3 DNA reads as TGTGCCAGTAGTACCCACCGACAAGGGAGATCTAACTATGGCTACACCTTC. The full variable domain, with the rest looked up from reference TRBV19 and TRBJ1-2, is DGGITQSPKYLFRKEGQNVTLSCEQNLNHDAMYWYRQDPGQGLRLIYYSQIVNDFQKGDIAEGYSVSREKKESFPLTVTSAQKNPTAFYLCASSTHRQGRSNYGYTFGSGTRLTVV.

The rearrangement joins TRBV18 to TRBJ1-4; possible D gene TRBD1, 5 bases. V lost 4 bases and J 5 bases, leaving 8 bases between the germline ends. Germline CDR1 KGHSH, CDR2 LQKENI. The CDR3 is 13 residues long. CDR3 bases: TGTGCCAGCTCACGGGCAGGGAATGAAAAACTGTTTTTT. As protein: CASSRAGNEKLFF. Full variable domain (outside the CDR3, taken from reference TRBV18 and TRBJ1-4): NAGVMQNPRHLVRRRGQEARLRCSPMKGHSHVYWYRQLPEEGLKFMVYLQKENIIDESGMPKERFSAEFPKEGPSILRIQQVVRGDSAAYFCASSRAGNEKLFFGSGTQLSVL.

This clone was recorded many times. The rearrangement links TRBV24-1 to TRBJ1-1; TRBD1 matches at 7 bases. Germline loops: CDR1 KGHDR, CDR2 SFDVKD. This CDR3 contains 13 residues. With 3 bases clipped from V and 4 bases from J, the junction kept 1 base outside the gene matches. DNA for the CDR3: TGTGCCACCAGTGATGGGACAGCCACTGAAGCTTTCTTT. It codes for CATSDGTATEAFF.

The rearrangement links TRBV19 to TRBJ1-5; 7 nucleotides match TRBD1. V lost 9 bases to trimming and J lost 4 bases; unmatched junction nucleotides: 6. Germline V gene sequence: CDR1 LNHDA, CDR2 SQIVND (reference sequence). The CDR3 length is 13 residues. The CDR3 coding sequence is TGTGCCAGCCGGACAGGTCGAAATCAGCCCCAGCATTTT. Its translation is CASRTGRNQPQHF. The full variable domain, in which reference TRBV19 and TRBJ1-5 provide the parts outside the CDR3, is DGGITQSPKYLFRKEGQNVTLSCEQNLNHDAMYWYRQDPGQGLRLIYYSQIVNDFQKGDIAEGYSVSREKKESFPLTVTSAQKNPTAFYLCASRTGRNQPQHFGDGTRLSIL.